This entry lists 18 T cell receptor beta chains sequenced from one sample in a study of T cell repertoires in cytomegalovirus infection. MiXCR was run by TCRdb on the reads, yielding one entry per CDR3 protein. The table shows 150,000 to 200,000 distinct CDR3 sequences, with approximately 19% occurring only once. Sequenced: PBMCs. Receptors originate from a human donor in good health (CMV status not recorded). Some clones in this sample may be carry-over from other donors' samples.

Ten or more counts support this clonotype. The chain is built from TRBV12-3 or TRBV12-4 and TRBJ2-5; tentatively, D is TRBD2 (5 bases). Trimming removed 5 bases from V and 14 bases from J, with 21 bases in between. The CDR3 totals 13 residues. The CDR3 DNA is TGTGCCAGCAGTCCCCCGGGATCTGACTGTCCCTACTTC. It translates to CASSPPGSDCPYF.

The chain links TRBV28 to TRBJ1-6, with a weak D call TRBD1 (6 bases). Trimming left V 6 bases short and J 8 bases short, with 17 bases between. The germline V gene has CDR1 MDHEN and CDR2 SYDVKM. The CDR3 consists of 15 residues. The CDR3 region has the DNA TGTGCCAGCAGCTCCCGAAGGGGGTCCTATTCACCCCTCCACTTT. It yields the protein CASSSRRGSYSPLHF.

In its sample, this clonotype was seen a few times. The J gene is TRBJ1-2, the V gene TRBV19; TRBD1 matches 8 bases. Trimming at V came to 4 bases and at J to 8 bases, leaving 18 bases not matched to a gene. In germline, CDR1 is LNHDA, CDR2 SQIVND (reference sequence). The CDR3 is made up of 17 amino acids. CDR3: CASSTHSGTGGVRGYTF. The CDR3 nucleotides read TGTGCCAGTAGTACGCACTCCGGGACAGGTGGCGTGAGGGGCTACACCTTC.

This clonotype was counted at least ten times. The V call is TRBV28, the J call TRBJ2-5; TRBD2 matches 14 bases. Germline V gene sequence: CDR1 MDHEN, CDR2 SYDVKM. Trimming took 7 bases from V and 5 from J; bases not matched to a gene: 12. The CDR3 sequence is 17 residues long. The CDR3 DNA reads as TGTGCCAGCAACACCCGCCGGACTAGCGGGAGGAGGGAGACCCAGTACTTC. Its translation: CASNTRRTSGRRETQYF.

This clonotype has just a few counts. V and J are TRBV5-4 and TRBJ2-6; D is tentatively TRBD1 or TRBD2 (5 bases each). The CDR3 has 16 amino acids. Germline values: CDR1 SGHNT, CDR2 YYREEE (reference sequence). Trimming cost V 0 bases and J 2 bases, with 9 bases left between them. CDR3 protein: CASSLDRDPGANVLTF. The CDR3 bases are TGTGCCAGCAGCTTGGATAGGGACCCTGGGGCCAACGTCCTGACTTTC.

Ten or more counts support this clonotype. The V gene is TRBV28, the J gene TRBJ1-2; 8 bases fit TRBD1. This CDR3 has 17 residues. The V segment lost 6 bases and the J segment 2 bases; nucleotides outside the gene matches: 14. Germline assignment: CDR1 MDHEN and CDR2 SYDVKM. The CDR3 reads CASRPVPGQDTNYGYTF. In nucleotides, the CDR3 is TGTGCCAGCAGGCCCGTACCGGGACAGGACACAAACTATGGCTACACCTTC.

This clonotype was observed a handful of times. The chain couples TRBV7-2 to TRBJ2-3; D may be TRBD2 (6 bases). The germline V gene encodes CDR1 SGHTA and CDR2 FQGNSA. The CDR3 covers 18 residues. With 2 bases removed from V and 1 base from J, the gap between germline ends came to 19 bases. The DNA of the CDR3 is TGTGCCAGCAGCTTAACGCCTCGTTCGGGAGTGGGCACAGATACGCAGTATTTT. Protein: CASSLTPRSGVGTDTQYF.

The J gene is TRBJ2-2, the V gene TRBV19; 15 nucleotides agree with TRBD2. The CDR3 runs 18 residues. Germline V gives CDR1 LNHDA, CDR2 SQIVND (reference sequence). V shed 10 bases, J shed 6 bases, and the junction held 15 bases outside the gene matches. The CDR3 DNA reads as TGTGCCACCCAGTCTCGGACTAGCGGGGGGGTTCACGCCGGGGAGCTGTTTTTT. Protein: CATQSRTSGGVHAGELFF.

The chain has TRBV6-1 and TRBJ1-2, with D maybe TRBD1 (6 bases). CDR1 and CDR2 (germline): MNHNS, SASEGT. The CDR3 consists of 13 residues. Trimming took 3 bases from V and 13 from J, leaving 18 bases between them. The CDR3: CASSDNRDRAATF. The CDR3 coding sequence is TGTGCCAGCAGTGACAACAGGGATCGAGCCGCCACCTTC.

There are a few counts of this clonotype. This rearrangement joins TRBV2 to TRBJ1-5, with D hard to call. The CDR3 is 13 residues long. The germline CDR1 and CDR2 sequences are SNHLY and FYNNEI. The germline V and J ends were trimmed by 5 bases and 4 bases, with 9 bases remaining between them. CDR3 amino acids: CASSQTENQPQHF. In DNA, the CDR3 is TGTGCCAGCAGTCAAACAGAGAATCAGCCCCAGCATTTT.

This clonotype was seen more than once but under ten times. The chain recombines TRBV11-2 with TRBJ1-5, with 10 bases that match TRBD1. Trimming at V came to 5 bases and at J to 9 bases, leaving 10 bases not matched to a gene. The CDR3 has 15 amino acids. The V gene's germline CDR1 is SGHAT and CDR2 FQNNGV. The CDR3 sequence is CASSEGTGALWPQHF. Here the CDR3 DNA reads TGTGCCAGCAGCGAAGGGACAGGGGCCCTCTGGCCCCAGCATTTT.

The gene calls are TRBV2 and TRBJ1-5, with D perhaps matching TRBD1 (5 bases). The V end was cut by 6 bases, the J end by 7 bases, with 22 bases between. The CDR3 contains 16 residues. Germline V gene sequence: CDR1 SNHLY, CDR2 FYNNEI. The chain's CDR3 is CASRAQNLEGKQPQHF. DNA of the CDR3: TGTGCCAGCAGGGCCCAGAATCTGGAGGGGAAACAGCCCCAGCATTTT.

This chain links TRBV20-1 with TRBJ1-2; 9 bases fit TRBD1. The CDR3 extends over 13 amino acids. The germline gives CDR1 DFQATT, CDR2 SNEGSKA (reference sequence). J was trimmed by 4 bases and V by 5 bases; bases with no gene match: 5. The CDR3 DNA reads TGCAGTGCTGGGACAGGGACTGGCTATGGCTACACCTTC. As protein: CSAGTGTGYGYTF.

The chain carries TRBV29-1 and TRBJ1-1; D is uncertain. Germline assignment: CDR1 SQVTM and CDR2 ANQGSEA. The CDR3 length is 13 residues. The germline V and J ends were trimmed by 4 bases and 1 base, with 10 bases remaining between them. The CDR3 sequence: CSVGGLSNTEAFF. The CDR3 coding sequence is TGCAGCGTTGGAGGCCTCTCGAACACTGAAGCTTTCTTT.

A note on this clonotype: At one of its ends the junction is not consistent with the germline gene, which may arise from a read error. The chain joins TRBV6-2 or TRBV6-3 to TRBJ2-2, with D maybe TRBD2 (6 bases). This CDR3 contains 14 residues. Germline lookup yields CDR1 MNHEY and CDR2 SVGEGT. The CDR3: CASSYSREPGVLFF. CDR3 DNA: TGTGCCAGCAGTTACTCTCGGGAGCCCGGGGTGCTGTTTTTT.

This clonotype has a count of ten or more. The CDR3 DNA reads TGCAGTGCTAGTACTAGCGGAGTAAAAGAGACCCAGTACTTC. Protein product: CSASTSGVKETQYF. This chain connects TRBV20-1 to TRBJ2-5; 8 nucleotides agree with TRBD2. Germline assignment: CDR1 DFQATT and CDR2 SNEGSKA (reference sequence). There are 14 residues in the CDR3. V gave up 3 bases and J gave up 3 bases; unmatched junction bases: 6.

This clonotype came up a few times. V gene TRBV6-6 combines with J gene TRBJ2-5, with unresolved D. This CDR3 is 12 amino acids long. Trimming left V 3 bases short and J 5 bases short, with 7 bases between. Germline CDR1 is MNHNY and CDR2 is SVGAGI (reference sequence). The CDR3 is CASSYSIETQYF. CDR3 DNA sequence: TGTGCCAGCAGTTATAGTATTGAGACCCAGTACTTC.

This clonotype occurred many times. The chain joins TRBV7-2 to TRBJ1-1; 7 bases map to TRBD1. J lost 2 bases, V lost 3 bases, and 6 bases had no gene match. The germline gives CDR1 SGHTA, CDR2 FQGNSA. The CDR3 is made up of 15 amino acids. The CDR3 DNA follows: TGTGCCAGCAGCTTGTACAGGGGCATTAACACTGAAGCTTTCTTT. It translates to CASSLYRGINTEAFF.